The rows below give T cell receptor beta chains drawn from one sample of a study of cytomegalovirus exposure and HLA in healthy donors. Method: immunoSEQ multiplex PCR; TCRdb's copy keeps in-frame clones and lacks some. The sample has roughly 110,000 clones, approximately 81% seen once; the top ten hold around 3%. The source material was PBMCs. The receptors come from a woman aged 18-35 years in good health and CMV-seropositive. CDR3s include the opening cysteine and the closing phenylalanine or tryptophan. A D gene is named only where the DNA matches it firmly. Rows may omit the clone size; those that give it use once, few, many or a size class.

V	size	D	J	CDR3	DNA
TRBV20-1	.	.	TRBJ1-4	CSASAGKLFF	TGCAGTGCTAGTGCAGGGAAACTGTTTTTT
TRBV5-1	.	.	TRBJ2-2	CASSLVGNTGELFF	TGCGCCAGCAGCCTAGTCGGGAACACCGGGGAGCTGTTTTTT
TRBV23-1	once	.	TRBJ2-3	CASSLTRIRRAPLSTDTQYF	TGCGCCAGCAGTCTGACACGAATCAGGAGGGCCCCTCTTAGCACAGATACGCAGTATTTT
TRBV5-4	.	TRBD1	TRBJ1-2	CASRRTGDRYGYTF	TGTGCCAGCAGACGAACAGGGGATCGCTATGGCTACACCTTC
TRBV21-1	.	.	TRBJ1-1	CASTLPDRSYTEAFF	TGTGCCAGCACTCTACCTGACAGGTCTTACACTGAAGCTTTCTTT
TRBV28	.	TRBD1	TRBJ1-2	CASSLSQGAYGYTF	TGTGCCAGCAGTTTATCTCAGGGGGCCTATGGCTACACCTTC
TRBV5-1	.	.	TRBJ2-4	CASSPDRNIQYF	TGCGCCAGCAGCCCGGACAGAAACATTCAGTACTTC
TRBV5-4	.	TRBD2	TRBJ2-7	CASSLGLAGHSYEQYF	TGTGCCAGCAGCTTAGGACTAGCGGGGCACTCCTACGAGCAGTACTTC
TRBV30	.	.	TRBJ1-3	CANRRLGNTIYF	TGTGCGAACAGACGGCTGGGAAACACCATATATTTT
TRBV4-2	few	.	TRBJ1-3	CASSPPGSGNTIYF	TGTGCCAGCAGCCCCCCCGGCTCTGGAAACACCATATATTTT
TRBV19	.	.	TRBJ2-1	CASSMAQEQFF	TGTGCCAGTAGTATGGCTCAAGAGCAGTTCTTC
TRBV7-9	.	.	TRBJ2-3	CASSFARHTTDTQYF	TGTGCCAGCAGCTTTGCTCGACACACCACAGATACGCAGTATTTT
TRBV6-6	.	.	TRBJ2-1	CASTNPGVFNEQFF	TGTGCCAGCACTAACCCGGGAGTATTCAATGAGCAGTTCTTC
TRBV27	once	TRBD1	TRBJ2-1	CASSLSDRGTYNEQFF	TGTGCCAGCAGTTTATCGGACAGGGGGACCTACAATGAGCAGTTCTTC
TRBV6-1	few	TRBD2	TRBJ2-5	CASGLAEETQYF	TGTGCCAGTGGACTAGCGGAAGAGACCCAGTACTTC
TRBV6-5	.	.	TRBJ1-2	CASKAVSGGYTF	TGTGCCAGCAAAGCCGTCTCGGGGGGCTACACCTTC
TRBV10-1	few	TRBD1	TRBJ1-1	CASSPGTGGGEAFF	TGCGCCAGCAGCCCCGGGACAGGGGGAGGTGAAGCTTTCTTT
TRBV30	.	.	TRBJ1-1	CAWSLEGGRSTEAFF	TGTGCCTGGAGTCTAGAGGGGGGGAGGAGCACTGAAGCTTTCTTT
TRBV5-1	.	.	TRBJ1-3	CASSDSSGNTIYF	TGCGCCAGCAGCGACAGCTCTGGAAACACCATATATTTT
TRBV6-1	.	.	TRBJ1-2	CASSEVGYRGYTF	TGTGCCAGCAGTGAAGTGGGTTACAGGGGCTACACCTTC
TRBV19	few	.	TRBJ2-7	CASSSTAGTHEQYF	TGTGCCAGTAGTTCTACGGCAGGTACCCACGAGCAGTACTTC
TRBV6-1	.	TRBD1	TRBJ1-4	CASSDWPGGHNEKLFF	TGTGCCAGCAGTGACTGGCCAGGGGGACACAATGAAAAACTGTTTTTT
TRBV13	.	.	TRBJ1-1	CASSLGQAMNTEAFF	TGTGCCAGCAGCTTAGGCCAGGCCATGAACACTGAAGCTTTCTTT
TRBV6-1	.	.	TRBJ2-1	CASGITGGYNEQFF	TGTGCCAGCGGGATAACCGGGGGTTACAATGAGCAGTTCTTC
TRBV5-4	once	.	TRBJ2-7	CASSPRGYNEQYF	TGTGCCAGCAGCCCCCGGGGGTACAACGAGCAGTACTTC
TRBV28	.	TRBD1	TRBJ1-4	CASSLWTGERGKLFF	TGTGCCAGCAGTTTATGGACAGGGGAGAGAGGAAAACTGTTTTTT
TRBV4-1	few	.	TRBJ2-1	CASSRTFSYNEQFF	TGCGCCAGCAGCCGGACTTTTTCCTACAATGAGCAGTTCTTC
TRBV9	once	.	TRBJ1-2	CASSVEQGPNYGYTF	TGTGCCAGCAGCGTAGAGCAGGGTCCCAACTATGGCTACACCTTC
TRBV13	.	TRBD2	TRBJ2-1	CASSSFTRLALNHPYNEQFF	TGTGCCAGCAGCTCCTTTACCCGACTAGCCCTCAATCACCCCTACAATGAGCAGTTCTTC
TRBV15	.	.	TRBJ2-7	CATSRDLEGEEEQYF	TGTGCCACCAGCAGAGATCTTGAAGGGGAGGAGGAGCAGTACTTC
TRBV27	few	TRBD2	TRBJ2-1	CASRLADSYNEQFF	TGTGCCAGCAGACTAGCGGACTCCTACAATGAGCAGTTCTTC
TRBV7-2	.	TRBD2	TRBJ2-7	CASSLGGGGTYEQYF	TGTGCCAGCAGCTTAGGCGGGGGGGGAACCTACGAGCAGTACTTC
TRBV5-4	.	.	TRBJ2-7	CASSPAGGPNEQYF	TGTGCCAGCAGCCCTGCAGGGGGGCCAAACGAGCAGTACTTC
TRBV5-4	.	TRBD1	TRBJ2-7	CASSLGDRFSYEQYF	TGTGCCAGCAGCTTGGGGGACAGATTTTCCTACGAGCAGTACTTC
TRBV6-1	.	TRBD1	TRBJ2-6	CASSENRGQGANVLTF	TGTGCCAGCAGTGAGAACAGGGGGCAGGGGGCCAACGTCCTGACTTTC
TRBV6-1	.	TRBD1	TRBJ2-5	CASSVDRAQETQYF	TGTGCCAGCAGTGTCGACAGGGCCCAAGAGACCCAGTACTTC
TRBV5-4	.	TRBD2	TRBJ2-7	CASSAGLAAYEQYF	TGTGCCAGCAGCGCCGGACTAGCCGCCTACGAGCAGTACTTC
TRBV7-9	.	.	TRBJ1-5	CASSPRGGNQPQHF	TGTGCCAGCAGCCCCCGGGGGGGAAATCAGCCCCAGCATTTT
TRBV5-4	once	TRBD1	TRBJ1-2	CASSKDRAVYGYTF	TGTGCCAGCAGTAAGGACAGGGCTGTGTATGGCTACACCTTC
TRBV6-1	.	.	TRBJ1-5	CASSLGGYSNQPQHF	TGTGCCAGCAGTCTCGGGGGTTATAGCAATCAGCCCCAGCATTTT
TRBV27	.	TRBD2	TRBJ2-1	CASSFPVGGFLVNEQFF	TGTGCCAGCAGTTTCCCCGTGGGGGGGTTTCTTGTCAATGAGCAGTTCTTC
TRBV10-1	.	.	TRBJ2-2	CASSEGRRPNTGELFF	TGCGCCAGCAGTGAGGGCCGCCGTCCGAACACCGGGGAGCTGTTTTTT
TRBV6-5	.	.	TRBJ2-7	CASSNSVGFQYF	TGTGCCAGCAGTAACAGTGTCGGCTTTCAGTACTTC
TRBV5-1	once	.	TRBJ2-5	CASSLGWTAEETQYF	TGCGCCAGCAGCTTGGGATGGACAGCCGAAGAGACCCAGTACTTC
TRBV7-9	.	TRBD1	TRBJ1-3	CASSPGTGSKRNTIYF	TGTGCCAGCAGCCCAGGGACAGGGTCTAAGAGAAACACCATATATTTT
TRBV7-3	few	TRBD1	TRBJ1-5	CASSHTGAGNQPQHF	TGTGCCAGCAGCCACACAGGGGCGGGCAATCAGCCCCAGCATTTT
TRBV27	.	.	TRBJ2-7	CASSLSPTGAVRQYF	TGTGCCAGCAGTTTATCGCCCACGGGAGCCGTCAGGCAGTACTTC
TRBV6-1	.	.	TRBJ1-2	CASSEASPTAGYGYTF	TGTGCCAGCAGTGAAGCTTCTCCGACAGCTGGTTATGGCTACACCTTC